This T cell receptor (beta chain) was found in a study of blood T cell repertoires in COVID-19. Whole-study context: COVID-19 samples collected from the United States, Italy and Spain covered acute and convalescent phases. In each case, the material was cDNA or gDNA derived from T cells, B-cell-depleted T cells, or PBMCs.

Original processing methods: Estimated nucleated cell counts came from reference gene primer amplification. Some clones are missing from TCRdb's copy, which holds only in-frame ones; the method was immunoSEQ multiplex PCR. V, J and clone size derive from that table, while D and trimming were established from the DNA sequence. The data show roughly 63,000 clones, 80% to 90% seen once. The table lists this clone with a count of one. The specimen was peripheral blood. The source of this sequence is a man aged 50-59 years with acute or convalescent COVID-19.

The CDR3 sequence is CASTQNSGVSYNEQFF. In DNA, the CDR3 is TGTGCCAGCACCCAAAATAGCGGGGTGTCCTACAATGAGCAGTTCTTC. V gene TRBV5-6 combines with J gene TRBJ2-1, with TRBD2 matching 8 bases. Looked up from germline, CDR1 is SGHDT and CDR2 is YYEEEE. The CDR3 totals 16 residues. With V trimmed by 6 bases and J by 1 base, 9 bases remained unmatched.